These 28 T cell receptor beta chains were sequenced from one sample in a study of T cells in localized non-small cell lung cancer. Clones were read by immunoSEQ multiplex PCR, and TCRdb kept only the in-frame ones, dropping some. The repertoire holds 13,000 to 15,000 clones, with 89% as singletons. Specimen: peripheral blood mononuclear cells, collected before any cancer treatment. The receptors originated from a man between 40 and 75 years old with stage III lung adenocarcinoma.

The chain links TRBV7-3 to TRBJ1-1; no clear D gene. Germline V gene sequence: CDR1 SGHTA, CDR2 FQGTGA. Trimming shortened V by 4 bases and J by 2 bases, and 8 bases separated the two germline ends. The CDR3 is made up of 13 amino acids. CDR3 bases: TGTGCCAGCAGCTCCTCTGGAAACACTGAAGCTTTCTTT. Its protein is CASSSSGNTEAFF.

V is TRBV4-1 and J is TRBJ2-7; TRBD1 is a possible D gene (5 bases). The V end was cut by 0 bases, the J end by 1 base, with 13 bases between. CDR3 length: 16 amino acids. Germline values: CDR1 MGHRA, CDR2 YSYEKL. CDR3 in DNA: TGCGCCAGCAGCCAAGAGTGGGGCAGGGCGTCCTACGAGCAGTACTTC. This encodes CASSQEWGRASYEQYF.

The CDR3 DNA reads TGTGCCAGCAGCTTAGTCGGGGGACAACATAACTATGGCTACACCTTC. Protein: CASSLVGGQHNYGYTF. The chain links TRBV7-8 to TRBJ1-2, with TRBD1 as a possible D gene (6 bases). The CDR3 runs 16 residues. Between the trimmed V and J ends, which lost 1 base and 1 base, there was a span of 13 bases. Per the germline V gene, CDR1 is SGHVS and CDR2 is FQNEAQ.

The rearrangement joins TRBV28 to TRBJ2-7; the match to TRBD1 covers 8 bases. CDR1 is MDHEN, CDR2 SYDVKM, per germline. The CDR3 covers 16 residues. V lost 6 bases to trimming and J lost 4 bases; unmatched junction nucleotides: 14. For the CDR3, the DNA is TGTGCCAGCAGAGACAGGGGCTTCCCACAGATTTACGAGCAGTACTTC. This gives the protein CASRDRGFPQIYEQYF.

This clone was observed a few times. In DNA, the CDR3 is TGTGCCAGCAGCCGGGCATCCGTGCTCTACGAGCAGTACTTC. Protein sequence: CASSRASVLYEQYF. V gene TRBV6-5 combines with J gene TRBJ2-7; D unclear. Trimming pared 6 bases from V and 3 bases from J, leaving 15 bases between. The CDR3 length is 14 residues. The germline CDR1 and CDR2 sequences are MNHEY and SVGAGI.

CDR3 residues: CASSPGGGGEKLFF. The CDR3 DNA reads TGTGCCAGCAGCCCAGGGGGCGGGGGGGAAAAACTGTTTTTT. The V gene is TRBV28, the J gene TRBJ1-4; 8 bases map to TRBD1. This CDR3 contains 14 residues. Germline V gene sequence: CDR1 MDHEN, CDR2 SYDVKM. The trim removed 6 bases at V and 8 bases at J, leaving 8 bases unmatched.

This clone was counted only a few times. The chain carries TRBV28 and TRBJ2-1; TRBD1 matches at 8 bases. The CDR3 spans 12 residues. Germline CDR1 MDHEN, CDR2 SYDVKM. V dropped 8 bases and J dropped 8; count of bases not matched to a gene: 5. CDR3 loop: CASGQGVDEQFF. In DNA, the CDR3 is TGTGCCAGCGGACAGGGAGTCGATGAGCAGTTCTTC.

The V gene is TRBV7-8, the J gene TRBJ2-1; D is uncertain. CDR3 length equals 14 residues. Germline CDR1 is SGHVS and CDR2 is FQNEAQ. V gave up 1 base and J gave up 2 bases, with 6 bases separating them. The CDR3 loop reads CASSLERAYNEQFF. The CDR3 DNA reads as TGTGCCAGCAGCTTAGAAAGGGCCTACAATGAGCAGTTCTTC.

CDR3 coding DNA: TGCGCCAGCAGCCCCCGGGGTGAGTCTAGCTCCTACAATGAGCAGTTCTTC. This translates into CASSPRGESSSYNEQFF. The genes are TRBV4-1 and TRBJ2-1, with a tentative D call TRBD2 (5 bases). Trimming pared 4 bases from V and 0 bases from J, leaving 16 bases between. CDR1 MGHRA and CDR2 YSYEKL come from the germline V gene. The CDR3 consists of 17 residues.

The V gene is TRBV30, the J gene TRBJ1-5, with D unresolved. The CDR3 is made up of 15 amino acids. V was trimmed by 3 bases and J by 0 bases, leaving 12 bases between them. Germline values: CDR1 GTSNPN, CDR2 SVGIG (reference sequence). The CDR3 nucleotides are TGTGCCTGGAGCCCAAAGGTCATTAGCAATCAGCCCCAGCATTTT. Its translation is CAWSPKVISNQPQHF.

This chain joins TRBV7-9 and TRBJ2-7; 11 positions agree with TRBD2. There are 15 residues in the CDR3. Germline V gives CDR1 SEHNR, CDR2 FQNEAQ (reference sequence). V gave up 5 bases and J gave up 5 bases; unmatched junction bases: 8. The CDR3 region has the DNA TGTGCCAGCAGCGCTAGACTAGCGGGACCGGACGAGCAGTACTTC. This codes for CASSARLAGPDEQYF. Full variable domain (rest looked up from reference TRBV7-9 and TRBJ2-7): DTGVSQNPRHKITKRGQNVTFRCDPISEHNRLYWYRQTLGQGPEFLTYFQNEAQLEKSRLLSDRFSAERPKGSFSTLEIQRTEQGDSAMYLCASSARLAGPDEQYFGPGTRLTVT.

The gene calls are TRBV15 and TRBJ1-2; 8 nucleotides align to TRBD1. CDR1 is LNHNV, CDR2 YYDKDF, per germline (reference sequence). Germline trimming cut 3 bases from V and 7 bases from J; bases unmatched to any gene: 7. The CDR3 length is 14 residues. CDR3 nucleotide sequence: TGTGCCACCAGCAGCCGTCGGACAGGGATTGGCTACACCTTC. It codes for CATSSRRTGIGYTF.

The J gene is TRBJ2-1, the V gene TRBV5-8; D gene uncertain. This CDR3 spans 11 amino acids. Looked up from germline, CDR1 is SGHTS and CDR2 is YDEGEE. Trimming cost V 10 bases and J 6 bases, with 11 bases left between them. Here the CDR3 DNA reads TGTGCCGCATCGGGTCGCAATGAGCAGTTCTTC. It specifies CAASGRNEQFF.

The rearrangement joins TRBV6-5 to TRBJ2-2; 7 nucleotides line up with TRBD1. The V gene's germline CDR1 is MNHEY and CDR2 SVGAGI. The CDR3 covers 14 residues. J lost 3 bases, V lost 6 bases, and 4 bases had no gene match. The CDR3 DNA reads as TGTGCCAGCAGACCGACAGGGTACACCGGGGAGCTGTTTTTT. This sequence encodes CASRPTGYTGELFF.

The V gene is TRBV27, the J gene TRBJ2-7, with D possibly being TRBD1 or TRBD2 (6 bases each). The CDR3 runs 15 residues. Germline V gene data show CDR1 as MNHEY and CDR2 as SMNVEV (reference sequence). Trimming removed 6 bases from V and 2 bases from J, with 17 bases in between. DNA for the CDR3: TGTGCCAGCAGCCTCGGAGGAGGGGGGACCTACGAGCAGTACTTC. This codes for CASSLGGGGTYEQYF.

CDR3: CASSFSWGNQPQHF. The DNA of the CDR3 is TGTGCCAGCAGCTTTTCTTGGGGCAATCAGCCCCAGCATTTT. This chain uses TRBV5-6 with TRBJ1-5; D is uncertain. Looked up from germline, CDR1 is SGHDT and CDR2 is YYEEEE. The CDR3 runs to 14 residues. V gave up 2 bases and J gave up 2 bases, with 8 bases separating them.

The chain recombines TRBV7-8 with TRBJ1-4; TRBD1 might be the D (5 bases). CDR1 is SGHVS and CDR2 is FQNEAQ in the germline V gene. The CDR3 sequence is 13 residues long. The ends were cut back, 1 base at V and 7 bases at J, with 7 bases in the middle. As DNA, the CDR3 is TGTGCCAGCAGCTTAGACAGGACTGAAAAACTGTTTTTT. Its translation: CASSLDRTEKLFF.

The V call is TRBV11-2, the J call TRBJ2-1, with 11 bases lining up with TRBD2. V shed 5 bases, J shed 3 bases, and the junction held 3 bases outside the gene matches. The CDR3 has 15 residues. The germline CDR1 and CDR2 sequences are SGHAT and FQNNGV. CDR3: CASSLGLADYNEQFF. The CDR3 coding sequence is TGTGCCAGCAGCCTGGGACTAGCGGACTACAATGAGCAGTTCTTC.

The chain is built from TRBV6-1 and TRBJ1-5, with D possibly TRBD1 on 6 matching bases. This CDR3 has 14 residues. Trimming removed 6 bases at V and 5 bases at J, with 14 bases between. From germline, CDR1 is MNHNS and CDR2 SASEGT. In DNA form, the CDR3 reads TGTGCCAGCAGACCCGGACAGAGCCATCAGCCCCAGCATTTT. Translating it yields CASRPGQSHQPQHF.

The chain recombines TRBV28 with TRBJ2-7; no clear D. V gave up 4 bases and J gave up 4 bases, with 5 bases separating them. This CDR3 contains 11 residues. Germline-derived CDR1 and CDR2 are MDHEN and SYDVKM. The CDR3 DNA is TGTGCCAGCAGTTCCCGGTACGAGCAGTACTTC. Protein product: CASSSRYEQYF. The full variable domain, in which reference TRBV28 and TRBJ2-7 provide the parts outside the CDR3, is DVKVTQSSRYLVKRTGEKVFLECVQDMDHENMFWYRQDPGLGLRLIYFSYDVKMKEKGDIPEGYSVSREKKERFSLILESASTNQTSMYLCASSSRYEQYFGPGTRLTVT.

This sequence joins TRBV14 and TRBJ2-1; TRBD2 matches at 7 bases. The CDR3 sequence is 15 residues long. CDR1 and CDR2 from the germline V gene are SGHDN and FVKESK. J gave up 4 bases and V 3 bases, and 6 bases lay outside the gene matches. The CDR3 bases are TGTGCCAGCAGCCATTTGCGGGAGACATACAATGAGCAGTTCTTC. It yields the protein CASSHLRETYNEQFF.

J is TRBJ2-2 and V is TRBV5-1; a possible D gene is TRBD2 (5 bases). Germline V gives CDR1 SGHRS, CDR2 YFSETQ. Trimming took off 0 bases at V and 3 bases at J, with 12 bases between the two ends. This CDR3 has 16 amino acids. The CDR3 sequence: CASSLVSSSYTGELFF. CDR3 nucleotides: TGCGCCAGCAGCTTGGTGTCTAGCAGCTACACCGGGGAGCTGTTTTTT.

This chain connects TRBV11-2 to TRBJ2-5; possibly TRBD2 for D (5 bases). V shed 0 bases and J shed 10 bases, with 15 bases lying between them. Germline CDR1 reads SGHAT; CDR2 reads FQNNGV. The CDR3 consists of 14 residues. CDR3: CASSLERTLGGQYF. As DNA, the CDR3 is TGTGCCAGCAGCTTAGAACGGACTCTAGGTGGCCAGTACTTC.

The chain joins TRBV5-4 to TRBJ2-1, with D perhaps matching TRBD2 (5 bases). V was cut by 0 bases and J by 8 bases, with 9 bases left in between. The CDR3 totals 13 residues. Germline CDR1 is SGHNT and CDR2 is YYREEE (reference sequence). For the CDR3, the DNA is TGTGCCAGCAGCTTGGCCGACGGGGATGAGCAGTTCTTC. It encodes CASSLADGDEQFF.

The rearrangement links TRBV2 to TRBJ1-3, with D possibly being TRBD1 (5 bases). The ends were cut back, 8 bases at V and 0 bases at J, with 17 bases in the middle. CDR3 length: 16 amino acids. Germline lookup yields CDR1 SNHLY and CDR2 FYNNEI. The CDR3 sequence: CASSTGTSSSGNTIYF. In DNA, the CDR3 is TGTGCCAGCTCGACCGGGACTTCAAGCTCTGGAAACACCATATATTTT.

The rearrangement joins TRBV23-1 to TRBJ2-6; 12 nucleotides agree with TRBD1. TRBV23-1 is designated an ORF whose function remains uncertain. CDR3 length equals 20 residues. The V segment lost 3 bases and the J segment 0 bases; nucleotides outside the gene matches: 9. This chain's CDR3 is CASSHSRDRGPSSGANVLTF. In DNA, the CDR3 is TGCGCCAGCAGTCACTCCCGGGACAGGGGGCCTAGCTCTGGGGCCAACGTCCTGACTTTC.

The genes are TRBV21-1 and TRBJ1-4; the D call in the table, TRBD1, was not verified against the DNA. TRBV21-1 is recorded as a pseudogene. The CDR3 is 16 residues long. CDR3 region: CASRVPGQGAAEKLFF. CDR3 DNA sequence: TGTGCCAGCAGAGTCCCGGGACAGGGGGCTGCTGAAAAACTGTTTTTT.

This clone has just one count. The rearrangement links TRBV27 to TRBJ1-2; a possible D gene is TRBD1 (5 bases). This CDR3 has 13 amino acids. CDR1 and CDR2 (germline): MNHEY, SMNVEV (reference sequence). V was clipped by 6 bases and J by 7 bases, with 15 bases between them. In nucleotides, the CDR3 is TGTGCCAGCAGCTCCAGACAGCCCTCTGGCTACACCTTC. Translation: CASSSRQPSGYTF.